The rows below give T cell receptor beta chains drawn from one sample of a study of CD8+CD57+ T cells in acquired aplastic anemia. TCRdb reprocessed the reads with MiXCR, giving one entry per CDR3 protein. This table has tens of thousands of distinct CDR3 sequences, about half appearing once. Sequencing was carried out using sorted CD4+, CD8+, or CD8+CD57+ T cells (not recorded which) from PBMCs. The receptors derive from a human donor in good health, serving as a control. The CDR3 runs from the conserved cysteine through the conserved F or W. D genes are given only for firm matches. Clone size is given for some rows only: seen once, a few or many times, or a class if the clone is expanded.

v_call	d_call	j_call	clone_size	cdr3_nt	cdr3_aa
TRBV11-2	.	TRBJ1-1	many	TGTGCCAGCAGAGGACCCACTACTGAAGCTTTCTTT	CASRGPTTEAFF
TRBV5-1	.	TRBJ1-2	many	TGCGCCAGCAGCTTGGGCGACGGGGCTGGCTATGGCTACACCTTC	CASSLGDGAGYGYTF
TRBV10-3	TRBD1	TRBJ1-1	.	TGTGCCATCAGTAACCCGACAGGGGAGAACACTGAAGCTTTCTTC	CAISNPTGENTEAFF
TRBV15	.	TRBJ2-3	.	TGTGCCACCAGCAGAGGAGGGGAATACACAGATACGCAGTATTTT	CATSRGGEYTDTQYF
TRBV11-3	.	TRBJ2-1	.	TGTGCCAGCAGCCCCGGCTACTACAATGAGCAGTTCTTC	CASSPGYYNEQFF
TRBV4-1	.	TRBJ2-3	many	TGCGCCAGCAGCCTTGAACGCAAGGCAGATACGCAGTATTTT	CASSLERKADTQYF
TRBV24-1	.	TRBJ1-6	.	TGTGCCACCAGTGAGGGACCGTCACCCCTCCACTTT	CATSEGPSPLHF
TRBV24-1	TRBD1	TRBJ2-5	many	TGTGCCACCAGTGACTGGAGACAGGGGGCGGGTGAGACCCAGTACTTC	CATSDWRQGAGETQYF
TRBV10-2	TRBD1	TRBJ2-7	many	TGCGCCAGCAGTGTAACGAAAAGGGGGCAAAACGAGCAGTACTTC	CASSVTKRGQNEQYF
TRBV10-3	.	TRBJ2-7	many	TGTGCCATCAGCAGGAATTCGTACGAGCAGTACTTC	CAISRNSYEQYF
TRBV19	TRBD1	TRBJ2-3	many	TGTGCCAGTAGTATAGATTTCGGGACAGGGACAGATACGCAGTATTTT	CASSIDFGTGTDTQYF
TRBV6-5	.	TRBJ2-1	few	TGTGCCAGCAGTTTCAAGGACCTTGAGCAGTTCTTC	CASSFKDLEQFF
TRBV10-1	TRBD1	TRBJ2-3	many	TGCGCCAGCAATAAGGGGGACAGCTCGTATCCTAGCACAGATACGCAGTATTTT	CASNKGDSSYPSTDTQYF
TRBV24-1	.	TRBJ2-5	once	TGTGCCACCAGTGATTTTAGGGGTCAGCCCCAGTACTTC	CATSDFRGQPQYF
TRBV24-1	.	TRBJ1-2	.	TGTGCCACCAGTGATCGTCCCCGGACTGTCTATGGCTACACCTTC	CATSDRPRTVYGYTF
TRBV7-2	.	TRBJ2-7	many	TGTGCCAGCAGCTTAGCTCTAATACGCGAGCAGTACTTC	CASSLALIREQYF
TRBV12-3/TRBV12-4	.	TRBJ2-5	many	TGTGCCAGCAGTTGGCCCGGTACAGAGACCCAGTACTTC	CASSWPGTETQYF
TRBV12-3/TRBV12-4	TRBD1	TRBJ1-2	many	TGTGCCAGCAGTTTTGGGACAGGTCACGGCTACACCTTC	CASSFGTGHGYTF
TRBV11-2	TRBD2	TRBJ2-1	.	TGTGCCAGCAGCTTAGAGGTCGGGCGACTAGCAGACAATGAGCAGTTCTTC	CASSLEVGRLADNEQFF
TRBV7-6	.	TRBJ1-1	many	TGTGCCAGCAGCTTATACGGGACCAACACTGAAGCTTTCTTT	CASSLYGTNTEAFF
TRBV10-3	TRBD2	TRBJ2-3	.	TGTGCCATCAGTGGGGGGCGAGGAGCGGGGGGCACAGATACGCAGTATTTT	CAISGGRGAGGTDTQYF
TRBV29-1	TRBD1	TRBJ1-2	.	TGCAGCGTTGATGCTTTCCGGGACAGGGGCCCCCGAGGCTACACCTTC	CSVDAFRDRGPRGYTF
TRBV6-5	.	TRBJ2-7	.	TGTGCCAGCAGTTCTCGCCCGAGCCTCTCCTACGAGCAGTACTTC	CASSSRPSLSYEQYF
TRBV19	.	TRBJ1-5	.	TGTGCCAGTAGTATCAAGAGTAGCAATCAGCCCCAGCATTTT	CASSIKSSNQPQHF
TRBV2	.	TRBJ2-7	many	TGTGCCAGCAGTGAATATCAGGGGATATCCTACGAGCAGTACTTC	CASSEYQGISYEQYF
TRBV2	.	TRBJ1-6	few	TGTGCCAGCAGTGAGGCATATAATTCACCCCTCCACTTT	CASSEAYNSPLHF
TRBV29-1	.	TRBJ1-1	many	TGCAGCGCTATAGGGGACACTGAAGCTTTCTTT	CSAIGDTEAFF
TRBV5-1	.	TRBJ2-3	.	TGCGCCAGCAGAAAAGGGGATACGCAGTATTTT	CASRKGDTQYF
TRBV20-1	TRBD2	TRBJ2-5	many	TGCAGTGCTAGATACAGCGGGGAAGAGACCCAGTACTTC	CSARYSGEETQYF
TRBV11-1	TRBD2	TRBJ2-2	many	TGTGCCAGCAGCACCCCTAGCGGGGGGGCGTTCGGGGAGCTGTTTTTT	CASSTPSGGAFGELFF
TRBV29-1	.	TRBJ1-1	many	TGCAGCGTTGAAGCTGGGGTTACGGACACTGAAGCTTTCTTT	CSVEAGVTDTEAFF
TRBV19	TRBD1	TRBJ2-7	.	TGTGCCAGTGCAGGACAGGGCTTACCCTACGAGCAGTACTTC	CASAGQGLPYEQYF
TRBV29-1	.	TRBJ1-5	.	TGCAGCGTGATGACAGGTGGGAATCAGCCCCAGCATTTT	CSVMTGGNQPQHF
TRBV20-1	.	TRBJ2-7	.	TGCAGTGCTAATTTCCGAAACTACGAGCAGTACTTC	CSANFRNYEQYF
TRBV24-1	.	TRBJ2-7	many	TGTGCCACCAGTGTTATCGACAGCCCCTACGAGCAGTACTTC	CATSVIDSPYEQYF
TRBV24-1	.	TRBJ1-1	.	TGTGCCACCAGTTCCGGACATGCCCAGGAAGCTTTCTTT	CATSSGHAQEAFF
TRBV12-3/TRBV12-4	.	TRBJ2-1	many	TGTGCCAGCAGTCCTTCAAGGAACAATGAGCAGTTCTTC	CASSPSRNNEQFF
TRBV12-3/TRBV12-4	TRBD2	TRBJ2-1	.	TGTGCCAGCAGTATTAGCGGGGCGGGGGGGTACAATGAGCAGTTCTTC	CASSISGAGGYNEQFF
TRBV24-1	.	TRBJ1-2	.	TGTGCCGCCAGTGATTTTTCGGGGATTGATGGCTACACCTTC	CAASDFSGIDGYTF
TRBV7-9	.	TRBJ2-5	.	TGTGCCAGCAGCGGTTCGGGCGCCCAGTACTTC	CASSGSGAQYF
TRBV10-1	.	TRBJ2-3	few	TGCGCCAGGGAGGGGGGGCGTCCAGATACGCAGTATTTT	CAREGGRPDTQYF